The 28 T cell receptor beta chains below all came from one sample that was sequenced in a study of blood T cells in healthy people across ages. With a J-beta primer mix and a sample-barcoded 5' primer, a second PCR ran roughly 7 to 11 cycles. A single record per CDR3 protein comes from TCRdb applying MiXCR to the 5' RACE reads. The table includes more than 1,400,000 distinct CDR3 sequences, around 39% detected once. The sample consisted of blood. The receptors were gathered from a woman aged 18-29 years in good health.

The rearrangement joins TRBV20-1 to TRBJ2-7, with D perhaps TRBD2 (6 bases). Trimming removed 0 bases from V and 6 bases from J, with 18 bases in between. In germline, CDR1 is DFQATT, CDR2 SNEGSKA (reference sequence). This CDR3 region has 15 residues. CDR3 sequence reads: CSARDVARDKGEQYF. CDR3 nucleotide sequence: TGCAGTGCTAGAGATGTTGCGCGGGATAAAGGCGAGCAGTACTTC.

This clonotype was found a few times. The gene calls are TRBV4-1 and TRBJ1-2; D is ambiguous. There are 17 residues in the CDR3. Trimming left V 1 base short and J 3 bases short, with 18 bases between. Germline CDR1 is MGHRA and CDR2 is YSYEKL. The CDR3 bases are TGCGCCAGCAGCCAAGGCCCCTGGGCAGGCCCTTACTATGGCTACACCTTC. Its translation is CASSQGPWAGPYYGYTF.

The genes are TRBV7-9 and TRBJ2-7; TRBD2 matches 12 bases. V shed 7 bases, J shed 0 bases, and the junction held 4 bases outside the gene matches. CDR1 is SEHNR, CDR2 FQNEAQ, per germline (reference sequence). This CDR3 has 15 amino acids. This CDR3 reads CASNWGLAGSYEQYF. The CDR3 bases are TGTGCCAGCAACTGGGGACTAGCGGGCTCCTACGAGCAGTACTTC.

The V call is TRBV5-8, the J call TRBJ1-5; 10 bases align to TRBD1. V trimming: 3 bases; J trimming: 9 bases; junction bases outside the gene matches: 9. The CDR3 covers 15 residues. Germline values: CDR1 SGHTS, CDR2 YDEGEE. The CDR3 sequence: CASSSGTGVRWPQHF. CDR3 nucleotides: TGTGCCAGCAGCTCCGGGACAGGGGTACGATGGCCCCAGCATTTT.

This clonotype has more than one count but fewer than ten. V and J are TRBV7-2 and TRBJ2-7; D gene unclear. V was shortened by 4 bases and J by 2 bases, with 9 bases between the two germline ends. The CDR3 is made up of 13 amino acids. Germline CDR1 reads SGHTA; CDR2 reads FQGNSA. CDR3 bases: TGTGCCAGCAGCTCCCGGGCCGCCTACGAGCAGTACTTC. Translating gives CASSSRAAYEQYF.

This clonotype appeared once. This chain uses TRBV2 with TRBJ2-1, with a possible D match to TRBD2 (7 bases). The CDR3 is 15 amino acids. Trimming pared 0 bases from V and 8 bases from J, leaving 14 bases between. Germline loops: CDR1 SNHLY, CDR2 FYNNEI. CDR3 in DNA: TGTGCCAGCAGTGAAGCGGAGGGGGGGGTGGATGAGCAGTTCTTC. It specifies CASSEAEGGVDEQFF.

The chain employs TRBV28 and TRBJ2-3, with a tentative D call TRBD2 (5 bases). Germline V lookup: CDR1 MDHEN, CDR2 SYDVKM. V was trimmed by 2 bases and J by 2 bases, leaving 14 bases between them. The CDR3 has 16 amino acids. The CDR3 reads CASSLALVWDTDTQYF. DNA of the CDR3: TGTGCCAGCAGTTTAGCACTAGTATGGGACACAGATACGCAGTATTTT.

This clonotype came up a few times. The junction differs from germline at one of its ends, possibly a read error. The chain combines TRBV7-7 with TRBJ2-3; tentatively, D is TRBD2 (6 bases). The CDR3 totals 16 residues. Germline V lookup: CDR1 SSHAT, CDR2 FNYEAQ (reference sequence). CDR3 sequence: CASSLGPGGGTDTQYF. Written as DNA, the CDR3 is TGTGCTAGCAGCTTAGGACCTGGCGGGGGCACAGATACGCAGTATTTT.

This clonotype has a handful of counts. This chain uses TRBV20-1 with TRBJ1-2; TRBD1 matches at 7 bases. V dropped 6 bases and J dropped 8; count of bases not matched to a gene: 9. The germline V gene has CDR1 DFQATT and CDR2 SNEGSKA (reference sequence). CDR3 length: 12 residues. The CDR3 protein is CSATEQGRGYTF. The CDR3 bases are TGCAGTGCCACCGAACAGGGGCGCGGCTACACCTTC.

The chain's CDR3 is CASSLIPVPTDEQFF. The CDR3 DNA is TGTGCCAGCAGCTTAATCCCCGTCCCAACCGATGAGCAGTTCTTC. The genes are TRBV7-2 and TRBJ2-1; D is ambiguous. V was trimmed by 2 bases and J by 8 bases, leaving 16 bases between them. Germline CDR1 reads SGHTA; CDR2 reads FQGNSA. This CDR3 has 15 amino acids.

The chain has TRBV24-1 and TRBJ2-1, with D possibly being TRBD1 (6 bases). The germline gives CDR1 KGHDR, CDR2 SFDVKD. The V gene lost 9 bases and the J gene lost 5 bases, with 19 bases spanning the gap. The CDR3 is made up of 15 amino acids. CDR3 DNA: TGTGCCACCGGGGGCGAGGAAAAGTTGGACAATGAGCAGTTCTTC. This gives the protein CATGGEEKLDNEQFF.

The chain carries TRBV7-8 and TRBJ1-3, with 11 bases identical to TRBD1. V shed 3 bases, J shed 4 bases, and the junction held 8 bases outside the gene matches. This CDR3 region has 17 residues. Germline V gives CDR1 SGHVS, CDR2 FQNEAQ. The CDR3 region has the DNA TGTGCCAGCAGCTTTCGAGGGACAGGGGGAAGGGGAAACACCATATATTTT. Its protein product is CASSFRGTGGRGNTIYF.

This clonotype was observed a few times. The chain carries TRBV10-2 and TRBJ2-7; 10 bases agree with TRBD1. The CDR3 runs 14 residues. Trimming cost V 6 bases and J 5 bases; bases outside gene matches: 7. CDR1 WSHSY and CDR2 SAAADI come from the germline V gene. The CDR3 bases are TGCGCCAGCAGATCTGACAGGGGGCTGAACGAGCAGTACTTC. Its translation is CASRSDRGLNEQYF.

The rearrangement uses TRBV7-2 and TRBJ1-5; a possible D gene is TRBD1 (6 bases). Trimming removed 1 base from V and 0 bases from J, with 16 bases in between. The germline gives CDR1 SGHTA, CDR2 FQGNSA. The length of the CDR3 is 18 residues. In DNA form, the CDR3 reads TGTGCCAGCAGCTTAGATACGGGGGCCTCTTATAGCAATCAGCCCCAGCATTTT. This codes for CASSLDTGASYSNQPQHF.

The J gene is TRBJ1-2, the V gene TRBV12-3 or TRBV12-4; D not certain. V was pared by 2 bases and J by 4 bases, with 8 bases between. The CDR3 is made up of 13 amino acids. Here the CDR3 DNA reads TGTGCCAGCAGTTTAATTCAGGTCTATGGCTACACCTTC. It codes for CASSLIQVYGYTF.

In its sample, this clonotype was seen once. J is TRBJ2-5 and V is TRBV29-1; 7 bases match TRBD2. The V gene end was trimmed by 3 bases and the J gene end by 11 bases; junction bases not matched to a gene: 15. This CDR3 region has 14 residues. From germline, CDR1 is SQVTM and CDR2 ANQGSEA. The CDR3 DNA is TGCAGCGTTGAGGGGGGGGTTGGAGTCAATGAGCAGTACTTC. Protein: CSVEGGVGVNEQYF.

This clonotype was observed a handful of times. The chain has TRBV6-5 and TRBJ2-1; 10 bases are shared with TRBD1. In germline, CDR1 is MNHEY, CDR2 SVGAGI. The CDR3 sequence is 17 residues long. The J segment lost 6 bases and the V segment lost 0 bases, leaving 8 bases of the junction unmatched. The CDR3 nucleotides read TGTGCCAGCAGTTACTCCATGACAGGGGGCGGTGTCAATGAGCAGTTCTTC. The encoded protein is CASSYSMTGGGVNEQFF.

This clonotype was seen a handful of times. The J gene is TRBJ2-5, the V gene TRBV2, with TRBD2 matching 9 bases. V lost 5 bases to trimming and J lost 4 bases; unmatched junction nucleotides: 5. From germline, CDR1 is SNHLY and CDR2 FYNNEI. CDR3 length: 14 amino acids. CDR3: CASSWLAGIETQYF. CDR3 nucleotides: TGTGCCAGCAGTTGGCTAGCGGGGATAGAGACCCAGTACTTC.

The V and J genes are TRBV7-2 and TRBJ2-5, with 9 bases that match TRBD2. Gene TRBJ2-1 matches the end of the DNA better, so the J call may be wrong. The CDR3 covers 15 residues. Germline values: CDR1 SGHTA, CDR2 FQGNSA. CDR3 nucleotides: TGTGCCAGCAGCTCATTAGCGGGAGTTGGGGAGACCCAGTTCTTC. Its protein is CASSSLAGVGETQFF.

This clonotype was seen only a few times. In DNA form, the CDR3 reads TGTGCCAGCAGCGTAGTGGGTTGGGATGGCTACACCTTC. This encodes CASSVVGWDGYTF. The chain couples TRBV9 to TRBJ1-2, with no clear D. This CDR3 contains 13 residues. Trimming shortened V by 0 bases and J by 6 bases, and 9 bases separated the two germline ends. The germline CDR1 and CDR2 sequences are SGDLS and YYNGEE.

V usage is TRBV18 and J usage is TRBJ2-7, with 9 bases matching TRBD1. This CDR3 is 16 amino acids long. Losses at the gene ends were 3 bases for V and 3 bases for J; bases not matched to a gene: 9. Germline loops: CDR1 KGHSH, CDR2 LQKENI. In DNA, the CDR3 is TGTGCCAGCTCACCGCCGGAGACAGGGGGTGACTACGAGCAGTACTTC. It translates to CASSPPETGGDYEQYF.

This clonotype was seen at least ten times. The chain carries TRBV10-3 and TRBJ1-1, with D tentatively TRBD1 (5 bases). With 8 bases removed from V and 2 bases from J, the gap between germline ends came to 12 bases. CDR1 ENHRY and CDR2 SYGVKD come from the germline V gene. The CDR3 is 13 residues long. DNA of the CDR3: TGTGCCATCGGGCGACAGCCAAACACTGAAGCTTTCTTT. It is translated as CAIGRQPNTEAFF.

This sequence joins TRBV20-1 and TRBJ2-7; TRBD2 aligns across 13 bases. Matching the DNA end better, TRBJ2-5 makes the J call doubtful. The CDR3 is 15 amino acids. In germline, CDR1 is DFQATT, CDR2 SNEGSKA (reference sequence). CDR3 sequence (DNA): TGCAGTGCCACTAGCGGGAGGGAAGCTATACAGACCCAGTACTTC. Translating it yields CSATSGREAIQTQYF.

Only a few counts were recorded for this clonotype. The rearrangement links TRBV11-2 to TRBJ2-5; 11 nucleotides agree with TRBD2. CDR3 length: 17 amino acids. CDR1 is SGHAT and CDR2 is FQNNGV in the germline V gene. With 1 base clipped from V and 1 base from J, the junction kept 5 bases outside the gene matches. CDR3 DNA: TGTGCCAGCAGCTTAGTAGTAGCGGGGGGGCTCCAAGAGACCCAGTACTTC. Translating it yields CASSLVVAGGLQETQYF.

The J gene is TRBJ2-2, the V gene TRBV6-5, with 14 bases fitting TRBD2. The germline CDR1 and CDR2 sequences are MNHEY and SVGAGI. The CDR3 spans 21 residues. V shed 0 bases and J 4 bases; nucleotides not matched to a gene: 13. CDR3: CASSYSPSPGLAGVSTGELFF. The CDR3 DNA is TGTGCCAGCAGTTACTCACCCTCTCCGGGACTAGCGGGAGTATCCACCGGGGAGCTGTTTTTT.

The rearrangement uses TRBV12-3 or TRBV12-4 and TRBJ1-1, with D possibly matching TRBD1 (5 bases). The CDR3 runs 12 residues. V was pared by 4 bases and J by 6 bases, with 9 bases between. CDR3 sequence: CASSWDRPEAFF. Here the CDR3 DNA reads TGTGCCAGCAGTTGGGACCGCCCTGAAGCTTTCTTT.

This clonotype turned up a few times. This chain connects TRBV20-1 to TRBJ2-5, with a tentative D call TRBD2 (6 bases). Trimming shortened V by 0 bases and J by 11 bases, and 16 bases separated the two germline ends. CDR3 length: 13 residues. Germline CDR1 reads DFQATT; CDR2 reads SNEGSKA (reference sequence). This CDR3 is CSAREPGEEEQYF. The CDR3 bases are TGCAGTGCTAGAGAGCCGGGGGAGGAGGAGCAGTACTTC.

The chain recombines TRBV7-2 with TRBJ2-3, with 8 positions matching TRBD2. V shed 4 bases and J 5 bases; nucleotides not matched to a gene: 5. Germline values: CDR1 SGHTA, CDR2 FQGNSA. The CDR3 totals 14 residues. The CDR3 DNA follows: TGTGCCAGCAGCTATCCAGCGGGAGTAGATACGCAGTATTTT. Its translation: CASSYPAGVDTQYF.